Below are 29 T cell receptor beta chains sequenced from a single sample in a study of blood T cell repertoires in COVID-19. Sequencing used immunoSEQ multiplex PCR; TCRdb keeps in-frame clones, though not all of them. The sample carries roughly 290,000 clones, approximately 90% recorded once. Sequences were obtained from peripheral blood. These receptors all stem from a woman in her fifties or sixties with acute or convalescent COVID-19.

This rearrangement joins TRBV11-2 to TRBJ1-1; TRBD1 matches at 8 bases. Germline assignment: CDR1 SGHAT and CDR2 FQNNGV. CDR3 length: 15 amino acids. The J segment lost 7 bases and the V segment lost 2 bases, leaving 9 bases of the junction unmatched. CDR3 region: CASSLPLTGEVEAFF. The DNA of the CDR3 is TGTGCCAGCAGCTTACCCTTGACAGGGGAGGTTGAAGCTTTCTTT.

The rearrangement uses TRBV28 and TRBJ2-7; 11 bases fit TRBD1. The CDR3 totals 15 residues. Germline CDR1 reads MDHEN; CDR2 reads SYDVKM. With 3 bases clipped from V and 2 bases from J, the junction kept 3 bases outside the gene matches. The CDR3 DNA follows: TGTGCCAGCAGTTTCGGGACAGGGGGTACCTACGAGCAGTACTTC. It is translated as CASSFGTGGTYEQYF.

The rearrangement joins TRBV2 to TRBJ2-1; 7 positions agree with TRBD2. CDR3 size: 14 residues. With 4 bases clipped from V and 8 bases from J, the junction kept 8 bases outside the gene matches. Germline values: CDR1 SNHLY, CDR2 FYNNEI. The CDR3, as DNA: TGTGCCAGCAGTGCCCGACGGGAGGTTGATGAGCAGTTCTTC. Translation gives CASSARREVDEQFF.

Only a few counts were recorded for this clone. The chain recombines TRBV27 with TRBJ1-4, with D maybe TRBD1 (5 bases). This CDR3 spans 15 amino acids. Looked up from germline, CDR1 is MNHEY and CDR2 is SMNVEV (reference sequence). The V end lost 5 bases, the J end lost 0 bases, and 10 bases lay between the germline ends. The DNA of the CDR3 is TGTGCCAGCAGTGTAGGGGAGGCAACTAATGAAAAACTGTTTTTT. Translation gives CASSVGEATNEKLFF.

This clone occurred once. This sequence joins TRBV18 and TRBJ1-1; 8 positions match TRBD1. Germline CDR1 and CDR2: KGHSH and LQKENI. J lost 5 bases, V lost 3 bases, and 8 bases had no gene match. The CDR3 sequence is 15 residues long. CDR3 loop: CASSPRQGAGTEAFF. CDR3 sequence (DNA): TGTGCCAGCTCACCGCGTCAGGGGGCGGGAACTGAAGCTTTCTTT.

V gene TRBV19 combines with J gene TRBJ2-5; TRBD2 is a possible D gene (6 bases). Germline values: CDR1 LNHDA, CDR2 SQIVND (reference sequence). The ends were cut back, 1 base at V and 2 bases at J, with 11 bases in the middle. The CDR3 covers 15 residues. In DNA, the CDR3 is TGTGCCAGTAGTATAGCGGGGACTCAGCAAGAGACCCAGTACTTC. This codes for CASSIAGTQQETQYF.

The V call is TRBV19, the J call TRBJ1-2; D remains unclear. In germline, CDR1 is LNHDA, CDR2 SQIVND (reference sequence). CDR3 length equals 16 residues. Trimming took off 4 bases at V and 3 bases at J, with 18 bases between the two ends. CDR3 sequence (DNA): TGTGCCAGTAGTACGCCCGAAGGAGGGAAGTACTATGGCTACACCTTC. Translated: CASSTPEGGKYYGYTF.

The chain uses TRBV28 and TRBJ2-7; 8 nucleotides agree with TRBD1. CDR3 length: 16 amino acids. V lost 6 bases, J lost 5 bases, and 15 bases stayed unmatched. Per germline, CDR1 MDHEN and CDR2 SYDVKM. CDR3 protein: CASSLRGTGQAHEQYF. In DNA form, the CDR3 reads TGTGCCAGCAGCCTGAGGGGGACAGGTCAGGCCCACGAGCAGTACTTC.

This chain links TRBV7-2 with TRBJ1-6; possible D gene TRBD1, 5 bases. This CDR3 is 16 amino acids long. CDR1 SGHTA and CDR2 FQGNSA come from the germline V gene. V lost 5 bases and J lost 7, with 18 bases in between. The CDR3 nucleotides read TGTGCCAGCAGCCCGCGCCCCGGGGGGAACAATTCACCCCTCCACTTT. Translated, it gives CASSPRPGGNNSPLHF.

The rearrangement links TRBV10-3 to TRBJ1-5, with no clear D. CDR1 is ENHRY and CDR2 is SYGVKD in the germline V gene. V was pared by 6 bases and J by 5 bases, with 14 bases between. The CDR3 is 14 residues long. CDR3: CAISEGTAYQPQHF. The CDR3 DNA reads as TGTGCCATCAGCGAAGGTACAGCCTATCAGCCCCAGCATTTT.

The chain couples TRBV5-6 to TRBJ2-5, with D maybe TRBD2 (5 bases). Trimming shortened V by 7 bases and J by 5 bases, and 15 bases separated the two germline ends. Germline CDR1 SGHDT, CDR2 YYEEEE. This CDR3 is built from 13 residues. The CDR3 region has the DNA TGTGCCAGCGAAAGAGGGCGGCAGGAGACCCAGTACTTC. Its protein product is CASERGRQETQYF.

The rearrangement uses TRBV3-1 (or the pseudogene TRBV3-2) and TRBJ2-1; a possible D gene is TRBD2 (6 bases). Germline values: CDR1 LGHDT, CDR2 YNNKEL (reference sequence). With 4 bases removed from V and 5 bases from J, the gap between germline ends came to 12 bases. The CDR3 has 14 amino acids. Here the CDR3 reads CASSRRGEDNEQFF. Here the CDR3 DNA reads TGTGCCAGCAGCCGCCGTGGGGAGGACAATGAGCAGTTCTTC.

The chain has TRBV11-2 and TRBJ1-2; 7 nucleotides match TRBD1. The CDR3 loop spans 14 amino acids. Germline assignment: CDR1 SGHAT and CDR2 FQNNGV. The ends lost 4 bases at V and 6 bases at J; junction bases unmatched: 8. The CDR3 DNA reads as TGTGCCAGCAGCTCTCAAGGGGGCGCCGATGGCTACACCTTC. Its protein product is CASSSQGGADGYTF.

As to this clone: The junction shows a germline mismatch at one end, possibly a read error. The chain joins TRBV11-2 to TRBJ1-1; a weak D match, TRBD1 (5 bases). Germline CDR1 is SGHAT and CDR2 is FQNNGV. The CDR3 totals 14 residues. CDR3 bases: TGTGCCAGCAGCCTAGACAGTTTTGGCACTGAAGCTTTCTTT. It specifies CASSLDSFGTEAFF.

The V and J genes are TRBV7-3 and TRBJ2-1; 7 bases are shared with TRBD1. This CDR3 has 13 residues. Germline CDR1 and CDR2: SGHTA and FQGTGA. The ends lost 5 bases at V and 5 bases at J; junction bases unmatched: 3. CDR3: CASSRDSNNEQFF. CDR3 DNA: TGTGCCAGCAGCCGGGACAGCAACAATGAGCAGTTCTTC.

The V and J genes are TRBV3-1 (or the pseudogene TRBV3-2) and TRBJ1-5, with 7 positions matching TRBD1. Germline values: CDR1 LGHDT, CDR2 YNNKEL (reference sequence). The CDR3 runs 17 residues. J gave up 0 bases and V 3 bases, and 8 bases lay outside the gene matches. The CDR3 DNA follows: TGTGCCAGCAGCCATGGGGACAGCCGTTATAGCAATCAGCCCCAGCATTTT. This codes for CASSHGDSRYSNQPQHF.

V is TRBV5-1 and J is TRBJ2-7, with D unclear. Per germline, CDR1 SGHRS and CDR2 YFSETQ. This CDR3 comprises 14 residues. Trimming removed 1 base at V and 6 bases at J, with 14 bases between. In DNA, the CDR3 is TGCGCCAGCAGCTTGTCTGAGCAGGTCGGCGAGCAGTACTTC. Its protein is CASSLSEQVGEQYF.

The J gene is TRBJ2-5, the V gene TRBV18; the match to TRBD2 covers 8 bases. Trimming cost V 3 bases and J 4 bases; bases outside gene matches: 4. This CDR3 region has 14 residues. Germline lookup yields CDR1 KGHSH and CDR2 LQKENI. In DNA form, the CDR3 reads TGTGCCAGCTCACCCCAACGGGGGGGAGAGACCCAGTACTTC. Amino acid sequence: CASSPQRGGETQYF.

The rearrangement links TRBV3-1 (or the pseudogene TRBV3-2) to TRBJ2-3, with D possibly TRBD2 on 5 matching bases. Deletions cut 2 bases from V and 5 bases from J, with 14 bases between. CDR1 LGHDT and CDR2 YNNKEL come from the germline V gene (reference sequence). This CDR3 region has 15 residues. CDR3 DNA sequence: TGTGCCAGCAGCCAACCTAGCATGATTTTAGATACGCAGTATTTT. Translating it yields CASSQPSMILDTQYF.

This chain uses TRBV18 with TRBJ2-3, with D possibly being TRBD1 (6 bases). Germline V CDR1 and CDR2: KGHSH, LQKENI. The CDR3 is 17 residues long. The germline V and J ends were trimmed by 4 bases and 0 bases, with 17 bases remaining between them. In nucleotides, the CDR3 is TGTGCCAGCTCACGGCAGGGGATCTCTCCGAGCACAGATACGCAGTATTTT. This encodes CASSRQGISPSTDTQYF.

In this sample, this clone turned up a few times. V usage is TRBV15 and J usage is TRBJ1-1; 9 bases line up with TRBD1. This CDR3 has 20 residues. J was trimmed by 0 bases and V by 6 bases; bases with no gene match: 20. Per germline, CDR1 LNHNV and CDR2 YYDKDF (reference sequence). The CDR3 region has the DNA TGTGCCACCAGTGCACCGGGACAGGGTCTCCACCGCGGCATGAACACTGAAGCTTTCTTT. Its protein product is CATSAPGQGLHRGMNTEAFF.

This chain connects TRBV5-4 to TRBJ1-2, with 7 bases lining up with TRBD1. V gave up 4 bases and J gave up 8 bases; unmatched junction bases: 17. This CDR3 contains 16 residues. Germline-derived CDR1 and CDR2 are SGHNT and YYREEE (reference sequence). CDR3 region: CASSDTIRQGRRGYTF. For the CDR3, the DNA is TGTGCCAGCAGCGATACTATAAGACAGGGCCGCCGCGGCTACACCTTC.

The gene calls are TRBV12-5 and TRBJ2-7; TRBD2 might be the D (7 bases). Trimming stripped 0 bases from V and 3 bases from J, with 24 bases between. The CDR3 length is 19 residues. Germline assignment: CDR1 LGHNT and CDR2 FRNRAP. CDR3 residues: CASGLVRPKGDYPIYEQYF. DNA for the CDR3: TGTGCTAGTGGTTTGGTAAGGCCGAAGGGGGACTACCCAATCTACGAGCAGTACTTC. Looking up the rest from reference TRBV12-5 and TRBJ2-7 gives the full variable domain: DARVTQTPRHKVTEMGQEVTMRCQPILGHNTVFWYRQTMMQGLELLAYFRNRAPLDDSGMPKDRFSAEMPDATLATLKIQPSEPRDSAVYFCASGLVRPKGDYPIYEQYFGPGTRLTVT.

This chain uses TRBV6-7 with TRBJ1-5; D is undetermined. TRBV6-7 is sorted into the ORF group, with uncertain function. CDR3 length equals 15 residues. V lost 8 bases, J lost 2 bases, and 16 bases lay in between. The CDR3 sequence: CASGNRVPRNQPQHF. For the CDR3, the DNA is TGTGCCAGCGGAAACCGGGTTCCACGCAATCAGCCCCAGCATTTT.

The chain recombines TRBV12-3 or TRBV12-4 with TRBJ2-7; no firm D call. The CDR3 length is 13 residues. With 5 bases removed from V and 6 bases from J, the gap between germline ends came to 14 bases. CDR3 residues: CASSLQTRIEQYF. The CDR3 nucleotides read TGTGCCAGCAGTCTACAGACGAGAATCGAGCAGTACTTC.

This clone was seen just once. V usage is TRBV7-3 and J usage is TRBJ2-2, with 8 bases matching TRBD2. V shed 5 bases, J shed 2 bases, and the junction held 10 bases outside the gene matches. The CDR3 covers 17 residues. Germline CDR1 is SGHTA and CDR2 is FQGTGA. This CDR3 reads CASSPHGLADNTGELFF. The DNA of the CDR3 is TGTGCCAGCAGCCCACATGGACTAGCTGACAACACCGGGGAGCTGTTTTTT.

The CDR3 nucleotides are TGTGCCAGCAATGACAGGGGGGTAGATGGCTACACCTTC. Protein sequence: CASNDRGVDGYTF. The chain employs TRBV2 and TRBJ1-2; 9 bases map to TRBD1. CDR3 size: 13 residues. J gave up 6 bases and V 7 bases, and 6 bases lay outside the gene matches. Germline V gives CDR1 SNHLY, CDR2 FYNNEI.

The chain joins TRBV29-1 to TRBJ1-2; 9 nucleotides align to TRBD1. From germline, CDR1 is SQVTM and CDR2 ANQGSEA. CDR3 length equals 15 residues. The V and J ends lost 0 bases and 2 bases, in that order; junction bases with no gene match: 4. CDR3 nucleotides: TGCAGCGTTGAAGATCCCGACAGGGGGAACTATGGCTACACCTTC. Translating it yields CSVEDPDRGNYGYTF.

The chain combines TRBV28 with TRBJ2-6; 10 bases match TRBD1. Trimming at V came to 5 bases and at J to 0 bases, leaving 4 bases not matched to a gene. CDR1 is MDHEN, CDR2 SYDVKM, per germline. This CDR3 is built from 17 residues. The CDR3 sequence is CASSRTGGGSGANVLTF. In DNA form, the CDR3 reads TGTGCCAGCAGTAGGACAGGGGGGGGCTCTGGGGCCAACGTCCTGACTTTC.